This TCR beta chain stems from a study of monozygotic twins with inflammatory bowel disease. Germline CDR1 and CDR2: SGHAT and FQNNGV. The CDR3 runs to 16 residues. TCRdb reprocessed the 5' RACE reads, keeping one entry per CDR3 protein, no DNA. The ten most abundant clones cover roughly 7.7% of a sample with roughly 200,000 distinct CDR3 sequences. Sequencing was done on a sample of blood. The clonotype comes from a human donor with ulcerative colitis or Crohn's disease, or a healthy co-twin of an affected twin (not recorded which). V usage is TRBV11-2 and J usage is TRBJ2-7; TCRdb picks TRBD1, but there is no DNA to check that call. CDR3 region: CASSLDPGGLPYEQYF.